Given below is one TCR beta chain in context. Its antigen is not identified. CDR1 and CDR2 (germline): MNHEY, SMNVEV (reference sequence). The CDR3 is 16 amino acids. The V end lost 4 bases, the J end lost 2 bases, and 15 bases lay between the germline ends. Across several immunoSEQ plates, the genomic DNA of each subset was split evenly. Sequenced by immunoSEQ multiplex PCR; TCRdb stores in-frame clones only, minus some. The table lists about 800,000 clones, about 96% of them singletons. The record originates from a study of shared clonotypes between healthy human individuals. Study summary: Per donor, CD8 memory used one plate, CD8 naive used two, CD4 memory used three and CD4 naive used three.

Findings of the study overall: Among non-shared clonotypes, generation probabilities were lower than among those shared by all four donors.

It was CD45RO-negative cells, positively selected for CCR7, that made up naive CD8 cells, with terminally differentiated effector memory CD45RA+ cells excluded. V gene TRBV27 combines with J gene TRBJ2-1; D possibly corresponds to TRBD2 (5 bases). Sequencing was done on a sample of naive CD8+ T cells sorted from blood. This clonotype was sampled from a man aged 25-45 years in good health. Written as DNA, the CDR3 is TGTGCCAGCAGTTCATGGACTCCTGAGGCCTACAATGAGCAGTTCTTC. Its translation: CASSSWTPEAYNEQFF.